These T cell receptor beta chains were read from a single sample in a study of T cells in Graves' hyperthyroidism and ophthalmopathy. One entry per CDR3 protein results from TCRdb running MiXCR on the multiplex PCR reads. The top ten clones hold 45% to 55% of a sample with 300,000 to 350,000 distinct CDR3 sequences, 18% of them seen once. Specimen: blood. Receptor source: a woman between 50 and 59 years old with Graves' hyperthyroidism. CDR3s include the opening cysteine and the closing phenylalanine or tryptophan. Fields, in order: clone size, D gene, V gene, CDR3 length, J gene, CDR3 protein, CDR3 DNA. D genes are given only for firm matches. Where a row states a size, it is once, few, many or the class of an expanded clone; other rows omit it.

abundance: NA
d_gene: NA
v_gene: TRBV27
len: 17
j_gene: TRBJ2-2
CDR3aa: CASSTSWGAAGSGELFF
CDR3nt: TGTGCGAGCAGTACCTCCTGGGGGGCGGCAGGGTCCGGGGAGCTGTTTTTT

abundance: few
d_gene: NA
v_gene: TRBV12-5
len: 14
j_gene: TRBJ1-2
CDR3aa: CASGLIGTNYGYTF
CDR3nt: TGTGCTAGTGGTTTAATCGGGACTAACTATGGCTACACCTTC

abundance: NA
d_gene: TRBD2
v_gene: TRBV3-1
len: 15
j_gene: TRBJ2-7
CDR3aa: CASSPLLAGVEEQYF
CDR3nt: TGTGCCAGCAGCCCCCTCCTAGCGGGAGTTGAAGAGCAGTACTTC

abundance: many
d_gene: TRBD1
v_gene: TRBV12-3/TRBV12-4
len: 15
j_gene: TRBJ1-1
CDR3aa: CASSWDRGRNTEAFF
CDR3nt: TGTGCCAGCAGCTGGGACAGGGGGAGGAACACTGAAGCTTTCTTT

abundance: many
d_gene: NA
v_gene: TRBV5-1
len: 15
j_gene: TRBJ1-1
CDR3aa: CASSLAGGEGTEAFF
CDR3nt: TGCGCCAGCAGCCTGGCGGGGGGCGAGGGCACTGAAGCTTTCTTT

abundance: few
d_gene: TRBD1
v_gene: TRBV14
len: 13
j_gene: TRBJ2-2
CDR3aa: CASRKQGAGELFF
CDR3nt: TGTGCCAGTAGGAAACAGGGGGCCGGGGAGCTGTTTTTT

abundance: NA
d_gene: NA
v_gene: TRBV18
len: 13
j_gene: TRBJ2-1
CDR3aa: CASSPSVDNEQFF
CDR3nt: TGTGCCAGCTCACCATCGGTAGACAATGAGCAGTTCTTC

abundance: NA
d_gene: NA
v_gene: TRBV27
len: 17
j_gene: TRBJ1-2
CDR3aa: CASSLGLWDTSNYGYTF
CDR3nt: TGTGCCAGCTCACTTGGTTTGTGGGACACTTCTAACTATGGCTACACCTTC

abundance: NA
d_gene: TRBD2
v_gene: TRBV19
len: 17
j_gene: TRBJ2-7
CDR3aa: CASSTLTSGRTLYEQYF
CDR3nt: TGTGCCAGTAGTACTCTGACTAGCGGGAGGACCCTCTACGAGCAGTACTTC

abundance: NA
d_gene: NA
v_gene: TRBV4-2
len: 15
j_gene: TRBJ1-2
CDR3aa: CASSQDLDRSYGYTF
CDR3nt: TGTGCCAGCAGCCAAGATCTTGACAGATCTTATGGCTACACCTTC

abundance: NA
d_gene: NA
v_gene: TRBV4-1
len: 14
j_gene: TRBJ2-3
CDR3aa: CASSQRDWEDTQYF
CDR3nt: TGCGCCAGCAGCCAACGGGACTGGGAGGATACGCAGTATTTT

abundance: NA
d_gene: TRBD1
v_gene: TRBV11-2
len: 13
j_gene: TRBJ2-7
CDR3aa: CASGRDRGHEQYF
CDR3nt: TGTGCCAGCGGCCGGGACAGGGGGCACGAGCAGTACTTC

abundance: NA
d_gene: NA
v_gene: TRBV10-3
len: 17
j_gene: TRBJ1-6
CDR3aa: CAISESKGGARNSPLHF
CDR3nt: TGTGCCATCAGTGAGTCAAAGGGGGGCGCGCGGAATTCACCCCTCCACTTT

abundance: many
d_gene: NA
v_gene: TRBV30
len: 13
j_gene: TRBJ1-3
CDR3aa: CAWSGGSGNTIYF
CDR3nt: TGTGCCTGGTCGGGCGGGTCTGGAAACACCATATATTTT

abundance: NA
d_gene: TRBD2
v_gene: TRBV19
len: 16
j_gene: TRBJ2-3
CDR3aa: CASRPLAGGTTDTQYF
CDR3nt: TGTGCCAGTAGACCGCTAGCGGGAGGAACCACAGATACGCAGTATTTT

abundance: NA
d_gene: TRBD2
v_gene: TRBV2
len: 14
j_gene: TRBJ2-5
CDR3aa: CASSGATSGSSQYF
CDR3nt: TGTGCCAGCAGTGGAGCGACTAGCGGGAGCTCCCAGTACTTC

abundance: NA
d_gene: NA
v_gene: TRBV18
len: 16
j_gene: TRBJ1-3
CDR3aa: CASSPTDQSSGNTIYF
CDR3nt: TGTGCCAGCTCACCGACAGATCAGAGCTCTGGAAACACCATATATTTT

abundance: NA
d_gene: TRBD1
v_gene: TRBV20-1
len: 14
j_gene: TRBJ1-6
CDR3aa: CSAREGTAHSPLHF
CDR3nt: TGCAGTGCTAGAGAAGGGACAGCACATTCACCCCTCCACTTT

abundance: many
d_gene: NA
v_gene: TRBV12-3/TRBV12-4
len: 14
j_gene: TRBJ1-1
CDR3aa: CASSPTGMNTEAFF
CDR3nt: TGTGCCAGCAGTCCCACGGGCATGAACACTGAAGCTTTCTTT

abundance: NA
d_gene: NA
v_gene: TRBV5-1
len: 14
j_gene: TRBJ2-5
CDR3aa: CASSAQGGQETQYF
CDR3nt: TGCGCCAGCAGCGCACAGGGAGGCCAAGAGACCCAGTACTTC

abundance: many
d_gene: NA
v_gene: TRBV20-1
len: 14
j_gene: TRBJ2-7
CDR3aa: CSANRLSGSYEQYF
CDR3nt: TGCAGTGCTAACCGGCTGTCAGGGTCCTACGAGCAGTACTTC

abundance: many
d_gene: NA
v_gene: TRBV28
len: 16
j_gene: TRBJ1-4
CDR3aa: CASTPGRDSTNEKLFF
CDR3nt: TGTGCCAGCACTCCGGGAAGGGATTCAACTAATGAAAAACTGTTTTTT

abundance: many
d_gene: TRBD1
v_gene: TRBV20-1
len: 13
j_gene: TRBJ2-5
CDR3aa: CSARTGGRETQYF
CDR3nt: TGCAGTGCTCGGACAGGGGGCCGGGAGACCCAGTACTTC

abundance: few
d_gene: TRBD2
v_gene: TRBV20-1
len: 12
j_gene: TRBJ2-5
CDR3aa: CGLSGGAETQYF
CDR3nt: TGCGGCCTTAGCGGGGGGGCGGAGACCCAGTACTTC

abundance: few
d_gene: NA
v_gene: TRBV29-1
len: 13
j_gene: TRBJ2-5
CDR3aa: CSVVRQLQETQYF
CDR3nt: TGCAGCGTTGTACGACAGCTCCAAGAGACCCAGTACTTC

abundance: few
d_gene: TRBD2
v_gene: TRBV7-9
len: 19
j_gene: TRBJ2-3
CDR3aa: CASRPSGTSGGVGPDTQYF
CDR3nt: TGTGCCAGCAGACCCTCCGGGACTAGCGGGGGGGTTGGGCCAGATACGCAGTATTTT

abundance: NA
d_gene: TRBD2
v_gene: TRBV5-1
len: 19
j_gene: TRBJ2-2
CDR3aa: CASSLAGTSGRQNTGELFF
CDR3nt: TGCGCCAGCAGCTTGGCCGGGACTAGCGGGAGGCAGAACACCGGGGAGCTGTTTTTT

abundance: NA
d_gene: NA
v_gene: TRBV28
len: 12
j_gene: TRBJ1-5
CDR3aa: CASGARGQPQHF
CDR3nt: TGTGCCAGCGGTGCAAGGGGTCAGCCCCAGCATTTT

abundance: once
d_gene: NA
v_gene: TRBV6-9
len: 14
j_gene: TRBJ1-2
CDR3aa: CASSWGGANYGYTF
CDR3nt: TGTGCCAGCAGTTGGGGGGGGGCGAACTATGGCTACACCTTC

abundance: few
d_gene: NA
v_gene: TRBV9
len: 13
j_gene: TRBJ1-1
CDR3aa: CASGGGVGTEAFF
CDR3nt: TGTGCCAGCGGGGGGGGAGTGGGCACTGAAGCTTTCTTT

abundance: few
d_gene: NA
v_gene: TRBV6-1
len: 13
j_gene: TRBJ2-5
CDR3aa: CASSERAGETQYF
CDR3nt: TGTGCCAGCAGTGAACGGGCGGGGGAGACCCAGTACTTC

abundance: few
d_gene: TRBD1
v_gene: TRBV20-1
len: 17
j_gene: TRBJ1-1
CDR3aa: CSARDRGRGQSNTEAFF
CDR3nt: TGCAGTGCTAGAGATCGGGGGAGGGGACAGTCGAACACTGAAGCTTTCTTT

abundance: NA
d_gene: TRBD2
v_gene: TRBV2
len: 13
j_gene: TRBJ2-2
CDR3aa: CASRGGVTGELFF
CDR3nt: TGTGCCAGTCGGGGGGGGGTCACCGGGGAGCTGTTTTTT

abundance: NA
d_gene: NA
v_gene: TRBV3-1
len: 15
j_gene: TRBJ2-7
CDR3aa: CASSQAGPRSYEQYF
CDR3nt: TGTGCCAGCAGCCAAGCTGGACCCCGTTCCTACGAGCAGTACTTC

abundance: NA
d_gene: TRBD2
v_gene: TRBV6-1
len: 16
j_gene: TRBJ2-2
CDR3aa: CASSPLGTSASGELFF
CDR3nt: TGTGCCAGCAGTCCCCTCGGGACTAGCGCGTCTGGGGAGCTGTTTTTT

abundance: many
d_gene: NA
v_gene: TRBV12-3/TRBV12-4
len: 13
j_gene: TRBJ2-3
CDR3aa: CASRGGTQDTQYF
CDR3nt: TGTGCCAGCAGGGGGGGGACACAAGATACGCAGTATTTT

abundance: few
d_gene: TRBD2
v_gene: TRBV3-1
len: 16
j_gene: TRBJ2-1
CDR3aa: CASSQDTGGSYNEQFF
CDR3nt: TGTGCCAGCAGCCAAGATACGGGGGGGTCCTACAATGAGCAGTTCTTC